The 17 T cell receptor beta chains reported below all come from one sample, sequenced in a study of neoadjuvant anti-PD-1 for oral cavity cancer listed by TCRdb under 2021. Libraries were constructed by the immunoSEQ multiplex PCR assay. TCRdb carries this immuneACCESS record with in-frame sequences only. Its versions omit some clonotypes, under half of them owing to an unresolved V gene in the studies checked, with the rest unexplained. The sample table lists 20,000 to 25,000 clones, around a quarter of them with a count of one. Clones ranked in the top ten supply around 17% of the sample. The label giving this sample's time point can be read as: after neoadjuvant nivolumab, at surgical resection. The sequencing used tumor tissue, collected after nivolumab (anti-PD-1) treatment. The receptors were gathered from a person aged 40 to 85 with oral cavity squamous cell carcinoma.

This clone was detected only a few times. This chain uses TRBV27 with TRBJ1-1, with 7 bases lining up with TRBD1. This CDR3 region has 18 residues. Per the germline V gene, CDR1 is MNHEY and CDR2 is SMNVEV (reference sequence). The V gene end was trimmed by 5 bases and the J gene end by 1 base; junction bases not matched to a gene: 16. CDR3 sequence (DNA): TGTGCCAGCAGTCCCCTGAGACAGGGCCCACTAACGAACACTGAAGCTTTCTTT. As protein: CASSPLRQGPLTNTEAFF.

The V and J genes are TRBV11-2 and TRBJ2-2; unclear D gene. The ends were cut back, 0 bases at V and 5 bases at J, with 7 bases in the middle. CDR1 is SGHAT, CDR2 FQNNGV, per germline. CDR3 length: 14 amino acids. The CDR3 loop is CASSLERRTGELFF. Written as DNA, the CDR3 is TGTGCCAGCAGCTTAGAAAGGAGAACCGGGGAGCTGTTTTTT. The full variable domain, completed using reference TRBV11-2 and TRBJ2-2, is EAGVAQSPRYKIIEKRQSVAFWCNPISGHATLYWYQQILGQGPKLLIQFQNNGVVDDSQLPKDRFSAERLKGVDSTLKIQPAKLEDSAVYLCASSLERRTGELFFGEGSRLTVL.

The chain couples TRBV7-6 to TRBJ1-1; D remains unclear. V was pared by 3 bases and J by 1 base, with 6 bases between. From germline, CDR1 is SGHVS and CDR2 FNYEAQ. The CDR3 is 13 residues long. The CDR3 here is CASSFDTNTEAFF. The CDR3 DNA is TGTGCCAGCAGCTTCGACACGAACACTGAAGCTTTCTTT.

This clone was detected a few times. The chain combines TRBV30 with TRBJ2-7, with TRBD2 as a possible D gene (5 bases). The germline V gene has CDR1 GTSNPN and CDR2 SVGIG (reference sequence). CDR3 length: 12 amino acids. The germline V and J ends were trimmed by 8 bases and 3 bases, with 14 bases remaining between them. CDR3 nucleotides: TGTGCCCTTACGGGGATTCGCTACGAGCAGTACTTC. It is translated as CALTGIRYEQYF.

The CDR3 is CASSLSPNRAARSYEQYF. DNA for the CDR3: TGTGCCAGCAGTTTATCGCCGAACAGGGCCGCGCGTTCCTACGAGCAGTACTTC. The chain couples TRBV27 to TRBJ2-7; maybe TRBD1 (6 bases). Germline V gene sequence: CDR1 MNHEY, CDR2 SMNVEV (reference sequence). This CDR3 contains 18 residues. V lost 0 bases and J lost 1, with 19 bases in between.

Ten or more counts support this clone. This chain links TRBV28 with TRBJ1-1; 7 bases align to TRBD1. V lost 5 bases, J lost 8 bases, and 5 bases stayed unmatched. Germline V gives CDR1 MDHEN, CDR2 SYDVKM. There are 12 residues in the CDR3. The CDR3 nucleotides read TGTGCCAGCAGTCGACCGGGACAGGAAGCTTTCTTT. This gives the protein CASSRPGQEAFF.

This clone appeared a few times. The chain joins TRBV5-1 to TRBJ2-6, with D maybe TRBD1 (6 bases). CDR3 length equals 15 residues. Germline assignment: CDR1 SGHRS and CDR2 YFSETQ. V lost 2 bases and J 2 bases, leaving 8 bases between the germline ends. The CDR3 reads CASSFRGTGANVLTF. The CDR3 DNA sequence: TGCGCCAGCAGCTTCAGGGGAACTGGGGCCAACGTCCTGACTTTC.

The chain links TRBV25-1 to TRBJ2-7; unclear D gene. In germline, CDR1 is MGHDK, CDR2 SYGVNS. Trimming shortened V by 1 base and J by 1 base, and 11 bases separated the two germline ends. This CDR3 has 15 amino acids. This CDR3 reads CASSEFEVSSYEQYF. The CDR3 region has the DNA TGTGCCAGCAGTGAATTCGAGGTGTCGTCCTACGAGCAGTACTTC.

This clone was counted a few times. This chain joins TRBV2 and TRBJ2-2, with 13 bases fitting TRBD2. CDR1 and CDR2 (germline): SNHLY, FYNNEI. V shed 4 bases and J 4 bases; nucleotides not matched to a gene: 0. The CDR3 loop spans 15 amino acids. CDR3 DNA sequence: TGTGCCAGCAGTGGGACTAGCGGGAGCACCGGGGAGCTGTTTTTT. Its translation: CASSGTSGSTGELFF.

The chain carries TRBV4-2 and TRBJ1-5; D not certain. The CDR3 has 16 residues. The ends were cut back, 2 bases at V and 2 bases at J, with 13 bases in the middle. CDR1 is LGHNA, CDR2 YNFKEQ, per germline. This chain's CDR3 is CASSQIKTPGNQPQHF. CDR3 in DNA: TGTGCCAGCAGCCAAATAAAGACGCCCGGCAATCAGCCCCAGCATTTT.

The chain has TRBV10-3 and TRBJ2-1; D gene ambiguous. V was pared by 0 bases and J by 4 bases, with 4 bases between. This CDR3 has 13 amino acids. From germline, CDR1 is ENHRY and CDR2 SYGVKD. CDR3 sequence: CAISESMYNEQFF. CDR3 sequence (DNA): TGTGCCATCAGTGAGTCGATGTACAATGAGCAGTTCTTC.

The V gene is TRBV7-6, the J gene TRBJ2-7, with 10 positions matching TRBD2. V dropped 5 bases and J dropped 2; count of bases not matched to a gene: 12. Per germline, CDR1 SGHVS and CDR2 FNYEAQ. This CDR3 has 17 residues. The CDR3 DNA reads TGTGCCAGCAGCCAATATCCGGGACTAGCGACCCCCTACGAGCAGTACTTC. Translation gives CASSQYPGLATPYEQYF. The full variable domain, completed using reference TRBV7-6 and TRBJ2-7, is GAGVSQSPRYKVTKRGQDVALRCDPISGHVSLYWYRQALGQGPEFLTYFNYEAQQDKSGLPNDRFSAERPEGSISTLTIQRTEQRDSAMYRCASSQYPGLATPYEQYFGPGTRLTVT.

The chain is built from TRBV15 and TRBJ2-7, with 10 nucleotides matching TRBD2. From germline, CDR1 is LNHNV and CDR2 YYDKDF (reference sequence). CDR3 length: 16 amino acids. Germline trimming cut 2 bases from V and 1 base from J; bases unmatched to any gene: 5. Here the CDR3 reads CATSRTPTSGSYEQYF. The CDR3, as DNA: TGTGCCACCAGCAGAACCCCGACTAGCGGGTCCTACGAGCAGTACTTC.

DNA for the CDR3: TGTGCCAGCACCGGACAATATGAGGAGGCTTTCTTT. It codes for CASTGQYEEAFF. This sequence joins TRBV28 and TRBJ1-1; tentatively, D is TRBD1 (5 bases). Trimming cost V 7 bases and J 11 bases, with 17 bases left between them. CDR3 length equals 12 residues. From germline, CDR1 is MDHEN and CDR2 SYDVKM.

The rearrangement links TRBV5-4 to TRBJ1-2; TRBD1 agrees at 8 bases. V was clipped by 2 bases and J by 8 bases; unmatched bases: 2. The CDR3 totals 12 residues. CDR1 is SGHNT, CDR2 YYREEE, per germline (reference sequence). Written as DNA, the CDR3 is TGTGCCAGCAGCTTCCGGACAGGGGGCTACACCTTC. Protein product: CASSFRTGGYTF.

This clone was observed a few times. The V and J genes are TRBV27 and TRBJ1-5; the D gene is possibly TRBD1 (5 bases). Trimming removed 8 bases at V and 0 bases at J, with 14 bases between. The germline CDR1 and CDR2 sequences are MNHEY and SMNVEV (reference sequence). The CDR3 covers 15 residues. CDR3 loop: CASRIRGDSNQPQHF. The CDR3 DNA follows: TGTGCCAGCCGAATTCGGGGGGATAGCAATCAGCCCCAGCATTTT.

This clone is judged medium-sized. This chain joins TRBV4-1 and TRBJ1-2; perhaps TRBD1 as D (5 bases). The germline V gene encodes CDR1 MGHRA and CDR2 YSYEKL. V was trimmed by 1 base and J by 7 bases, leaving 19 bases between them. The CDR3 sequence is 16 residues long. The CDR3 DNA follows: TGCGCCAGCAGCCAAGGGGGAAGCGGGGCCCTATCTGGCTACACCTTC. Translated, it gives CASSQGGSGALSGYTF.